The 28 T cell receptor beta chains presented below share a single source sample, sequenced in a study of blood T cell repertoires in COVID-19. Here immunoSEQ multiplex PCR was the method, and the copy in TCRdb shows in-frame clones only, minus some. The table includes 150,000 to 200,000 clones, almost 85% detected once. Sample: peripheral blood. These receptor sequences come from a man aged 40-55 years who had recovered from COVID-19.

The chain combines TRBV15 with TRBJ2-1, with TRBD2 matching 10 bases. CDR3 length equals 18 residues. The ends lost 1 base at V and 4 bases at J; junction bases unmatched: 10. CDR1 and CDR2 (germline): LNHNV, YYDKDF (reference sequence). For the CDR3, the DNA is TGTGCCACCAGCAGAGGAACTAGCGGGGCCCCTATATACAATGAGCAGTTCTTC. It specifies CATSRGTSGAPIYNEQFF.

The chain joins TRBV18 to TRBJ2-7, with TRBD2 as a possible D gene (6 bases). The V gene's germline CDR1 is KGHSH and CDR2 LQKENI. This CDR3 has 15 residues. Trimming pared 3 bases from V and 2 bases from J, leaving 14 bases between. The CDR3 region has the DNA TGTGCCAGCTCACCTCGCCTAGCGACAACCTACGAGCAGTACTTC. As protein: CASSPRLATTYEQYF.

V gene TRBV4-3 combines with J gene TRBJ2-7, with D possibly TRBD1 on 5 matching bases. Germline CDR1 LGHNA, CDR2 YSLEER. V was trimmed by 0 bases and J by 4 bases, leaving 10 bases between them. The CDR3 loop spans 14 amino acids. CDR3 protein: CASSQDATAYEQYF. The CDR3 coding sequence is TGCGCCAGCAGCCAAGACGCGACAGCTTACGAGCAGTACTTC.

In DNA form, the CDR3 reads TGTGCCAGCAGCTCAAACGGTCTCAATGCCCTGTACGAGCAGTACTTC. It translates to CASSSNGLNALYEQYF. The genes are TRBV7-2 and TRBJ2-7, with no clear D. Trimming pared 4 bases from V and 4 bases from J, leaving 20 bases between. The CDR3 spans 16 residues. Germline CDR1 reads SGHTA; CDR2 reads FQGNSA.

This clone was seen a single time. The genes are TRBV12-3 or TRBV12-4 and TRBJ2-2; no definite D call. Trimming left V 6 bases short and J 6 bases short, with 8 bases between. This CDR3 contains 12 residues. For the CDR3, the DNA is TGTGCCAGCAGCCCCCTTCCCGGGGAGCTGTTTTTT. This encodes CASSPLPGELFF.

The rearrangement joins TRBV10-3 to TRBJ1-1; unclear D gene. With 2 bases removed from V and 1 base from J, the gap between germline ends came to 5 bases. CDR1 ENHRY and CDR2 SYGVKD come from the germline V gene. CDR3 length equals 13 residues. DNA for the CDR3: TGTGCCATCAGTGAGGAGGGGAACACTGAAGCTTTCTTT. Its translation: CAISEEGNTEAFF.

This clone showed up just once. The chain couples TRBV30 to TRBJ2-2, with TRBD2 as a possible D gene (5 bases). The ends were cut back, 4 bases at V and 4 bases at J, with 10 bases in the middle. The V gene's germline CDR1 is GTSNPN and CDR2 SVGIG (reference sequence). CDR3 length: 13 amino acids. CDR3: CAWTRGGTGELFF. The CDR3 nucleotides read TGTGCCTGGACCCGGGGTGGCACCGGGGAGCTGTTTTTT.

The rearrangement links TRBV6-4 to TRBJ2-1; 7 nucleotides line up with TRBD2. Germline CDR1 is MRHNA and CDR2 is SNTAGT. The CDR3 runs to 12 residues. Trimming removed 2 bases from V and 8 bases from J; junction bases left unmatched: 0. The CDR3 spells CASSDGGDEQFF. Here the CDR3 DNA reads TGTGCCAGCAGTGACGGGGGGGATGAGCAGTTCTTC.

This clone was observed a single time. The chain employs TRBV18 and TRBJ1-1, with unresolved D. The CDR3 is made up of 15 amino acids. Germline V gene data show CDR1 as KGHSH and CDR2 as LQKENI. V dropped 5 bases and J dropped 3 bases, with 16 bases sitting between them. DNA for the CDR3: TGTGCCAGCTCAACCGTCCTGGTTGGGCACACTGAAGCTTTCTTT. It codes for CASSTVLVGHTEAFF. The full variable domain, in which reference TRBV18 and TRBJ1-1 provide the parts outside the CDR3, is NAGVMQNPRHLVRRRGQEARLRCSPMKGHSHVYWYRQLPEEGLKFMVYLQKENIIDESGMPKERFSAEFPKEGPSILRIQQVVRGDSAAYFCASSTVLVGHTEAFFGQGTRLTVV.

This clone showed up many times. The chain carries TRBV28 and TRBJ2-7; no reliable D call. From germline, CDR1 is MDHEN and CDR2 SYDVKM. CDR3 length: 15 amino acids. The V gene lost 6 bases and the J gene lost 3 bases, with 18 bases spanning the gap. The DNA of the CDR3 is TGTGCCAGCAGCCGCGGCTTGGCCGGATTCTACGAGCAGTACTTC. Amino acid sequence: CASSRGLAGFYEQYF. The variable domain in full, completed from reference TRBV28 and TRBJ2-7, reads DVKVTQSSRYLVKRTGEKVFLECVQDMDHENMFWYRQDPGLGLRLIYFSYDVKMKEKGDIPEGYSVSREKKERFSLILESASTNQTSMYLCASSRGLAGFYEQYFGPGTRLTVT.

CDR3 loop: CATSRDQGPDTQYF. CDR3 coding DNA: TGTGCCACCAGCAGAGACCAGGGCCCAGATACGCAGTATTTT. V is TRBV15 and J is TRBJ2-3, with D possibly matching TRBD1 (5 bases). Germline V gene lookup returns CDR1 LNHNV and CDR2 YYDKDF (reference sequence). Trimming pared 0 bases from V and 4 bases from J, leaving 8 bases between. The CDR3 covers 14 residues.

This sequence joins TRBV5-4 and TRBJ2-3; 13 nucleotides match TRBD2. Germline CDR1 reads SGHNT; CDR2 reads YYREEE (reference sequence). The CDR3 extends over 16 amino acids. J lost 6 bases, V lost 5 bases, and 9 bases had no gene match. The CDR3 DNA is TGTGCCAGCAGTCATAATGGACTAGCGGGAGCCGATACGCAGTATTTT. Amino acids: CASSHNGLAGADTQYF.

The chain links TRBV3-1 (or the pseudogene TRBV3-2) to TRBJ1-1; tentative D call: TRBD1 (5 bases). The germline V gene encodes CDR1 LGHDT and CDR2 YNNKEL (reference sequence). CDR3 length: 14 residues. Trimming removed 1 base from V and 1 base from J, with 7 bases in between. CDR3: CASSQGQRNTEAFF. DNA of the CDR3: TGTGCCAGCAGCCAAGGACAGAGGAACACTGAAGCTTTCTTT.

This clone was detected once. The chain couples TRBV12-3 or TRBV12-4 to TRBJ1-2, with 7 bases matching TRBD1. Losses at the gene ends were 7 bases for V and 2 bases for J; bases not matched to a gene: 4. There are 13 residues in the CDR3. The chain's CDR3 is CASTLTGNYGYTF. CDR3 nucleotides: TGTGCCAGCACCCTGACAGGGAACTATGGCTACACCTTC.

The V gene is TRBV4-3, the J gene TRBJ1-6, with D uncertain. The CDR3 covers 17 residues. Trimming pared 0 bases from V and 0 bases from J, leaving 9 bases between. Per germline, CDR1 LGHNA and CDR2 YSLEER. The CDR3 nucleotides are TGCGCCAGCAGCCAAGATCTAGTAAGCTCCTATAATTCACCCCTCCACTTT. Protein product: CASSQDLVSSYNSPLHF.

The V gene is TRBV19, the J gene TRBJ2-1; 8 bases agree with TRBD1. CDR1 LNHDA and CDR2 SQIVND come from the germline V gene (reference sequence). The length of the CDR3 is 14 residues. After removal of 8 bases from V and 4 bases from J, the junction contained 7 bases not matched to a gene. CDR3 region: CASSTGAGYNEQFF. Written as DNA, the CDR3 is TGTGCCAGTTCGACAGGGGCGGGGTACAATGAGCAGTTCTTC.

V usage is TRBV4-3 and J usage is TRBJ2-6; maybe TRBD1 (5 bases). V was pared by 0 bases and J by 2 bases, with 11 bases between. The CDR3 covers 17 residues. Germline V gives CDR1 LGHNA, CDR2 YSLEER. CDR3 loop: CASSQDIRGAGANVLTF. The CDR3, as DNA: TGCGCCAGCAGCCAAGATATAAGGGGCGCTGGGGCCAACGTCCTGACTTTC.

The genes are TRBV6-2 or TRBV6-3 and TRBJ2-7; no definite D call. V was trimmed by 4 bases and J by 4 bases, leaving 5 bases between them. Germline-derived CDR1 and CDR2 are MNHEY and SVGEGT. CDR3 length: 11 amino acids. The CDR3 DNA reads TGTGCCAGCAGTTCGTATTACGAGCAGTACTTC. It encodes CASSSYYEQYF.

The chain links TRBV9 to TRBJ1-3; tentative D call: TRBD1 (5 bases). Germline V gene sequence: CDR1 SGDLS, CDR2 YYNGEE. The ends were cut back, 2 bases at V and 6 bases at J, with 15 bases in the middle. CDR3 length: 15 residues. The CDR3 DNA is TGTGCCAGCAGCGTTGCAGGGACTATTGAAAACACCATATATTTT. It codes for CASSVAGTIENTIYF.

With respect to this clone: Different DNA sequences within this sample yield the same CDR3. The V call is TRBV6-4, the J call TRBJ2-3, with 10 positions matching TRBD1. Germline V gene data show CDR1 as MRHNA and CDR2 as SNTAGT. This CDR3 has 15 residues. J gave up 1 base and V 2 bases, and 0 bases lay outside the gene matches. CDR3 in DNA: TGTGCCAGCAGTGACGGGACAGGGGGCACAGATACGCAGTATTTT. This gives the protein CASSDGTGGTDTQYF.

The rearrangement uses TRBV5-6 and TRBJ1-2, with TRBD1 matching over 7 bases. Trimming took 0 bases from V and 0 from J; bases not matched to a gene: 8. The germline V gene encodes CDR1 SGHDT and CDR2 YYEEEE. The CDR3 has 17 residues. The CDR3 DNA reads TGTGCCAGCAGCTTGGTAGGGGGCATGACTGCTAACTATGGCTACACCTTC. This sequence encodes CASSLVGGMTANYGYTF.

The chain has TRBV10-3 and TRBJ2-3, with D perhaps matching TRBD2 (5 bases). The CDR3 contains 12 residues. V shed 8 bases and J shed 0 bases, with 6 bases lying between them. Germline lookup yields CDR1 ENHRY and CDR2 SYGVKD. The CDR3 sequence is CAIGGSTDTQYF. In DNA form, the CDR3 reads TGTGCCATCGGCGGGAGCACAGATACGCAGTATTTT.

V is TRBV7-9 and J is TRBJ2-7; 7 nucleotides match TRBD2. Trimming cost V 1 base and J 6 bases; bases outside gene matches: 3. The CDR3 spans 13 residues. CDR1 and CDR2 (germline): SEHNR, FQNEAQ (reference sequence). The CDR3 DNA sequence: TGTGCCAGCAGCTTAGACGGGGGGAGCGAGCAGTACTTC. Translation: CASSLDGGSEQYF.

V is TRBV2 and J is TRBJ2-7, with D possibly matching TRBD1 (5 bases). V was pared by 4 bases and J by 4 bases, with 8 bases between. This CDR3 spans 12 amino acids. Germline loops: CDR1 SNHLY, CDR2 FYNNEI. The CDR3 region has the DNA TGTGCCAGCAGTGGCAGGGTTTACGAGCAGTACTTC. Its protein product is CASSGRVYEQYF.

This chain uses TRBV19 with TRBJ2-7, with 8 nucleotides matching TRBD2. J lost 0 bases, V lost 6 bases, and 10 bases had no gene match. Germline loops: CDR1 LNHDA, CDR2 SQIVND (reference sequence). This CDR3 has 16 residues. The CDR3 sequence is CASRRRGGFDSYEQYF. The CDR3 coding sequence is TGTGCCAGTAGACGCCGGGGGGGGTTCGACTCCTACGAGCAGTACTTC.

The J gene is TRBJ2-2, the V gene TRBV18; 8 positions agree with TRBD1. The CDR3 covers 15 residues. The trim removed 3 bases at V and 2 bases at J, leaving 2 bases unmatched. Germline V gene sequence: CDR1 KGHSH, CDR2 LQKENI. Here the CDR3 reads CASSPTGVNTGELFF. DNA for the CDR3: TGTGCCAGCTCACCGACAGGGGTAAACACCGGGGAGCTGTTTTTT. Full variable domain (outside the CDR3, taken from reference TRBV18 and TRBJ2-2): NAGVMQNPRHLVRRRGQEARLRCSPMKGHSHVYWYRQLPEEGLKFMVYLQKENIIDESGMPKERFSAEFPKEGPSILRIQQVVRGDSAAYFCASSPTGVNTGELFFGEGSRLTVL.

The chain carries TRBV4-1 and TRBJ2-1; 8 nucleotides line up with TRBD2. V was clipped by 4 bases and J by 10 bases; unmatched bases: 12. CDR1 and CDR2 (germline): MGHRA, YSYEKL. This CDR3 has 15 amino acids. CDR3: CASSLGGGGSNEQFF. The DNA of the CDR3 is TGCGCCAGCAGCCTCGGGGGGGGCGGGTCCAACGAGCAGTTCTTC.

The chain recombines TRBV6-5 with TRBJ1-1, with D uncertain. Per germline, CDR1 MNHEY and CDR2 SVGAGI. V lost 6 bases and J 4 bases, leaving 12 bases between the germline ends. The CDR3 consists of 13 residues. The CDR3 DNA reads TGTGCCAGCAGAATGGGCCACGGCACTGAAGCTTTCTTT. Protein product: CASRMGHGTEAFF.